The next 7 T cell receptor beta chains were all read from a single sample in a study of T-cell memory formation after mild COVID-19. TCRdb re-called the 5' RACE reads with MiXCR, one entry per CDR3 protein. Among some 120,000 distinct CDR3 sequences, about 15% were seen once, and the ten largest hold over 11%. Source material: PBMCs or a T cell subset sorted from them (not recorded which). The receptors originated from an adult woman who had mild COVID-19 (a few samples of this study predate the infection). Cell type and time point are not known.

This clonotype was recorded at least ten times. This chain connects TRBV12-3 or TRBV12-4 to TRBJ2-7; D possibly corresponds to TRBD1 (6 bases). The CDR3 has 14 residues. Trimming stripped 5 bases from V and 5 bases from J, with 16 bases between. CDR3 amino acids: CASSLIQGSDEQYF. The DNA of the CDR3 is TGTGCCAGCAGTCTCATACAGGGTAGCGACGAGCAGTACTTC.

The chain links TRBV14 to TRBJ2-1, with 9 bases lining up with TRBD1. CDR1 and CDR2 from the germline V gene are SGHDN and FVKESK. The CDR3 sequence is 16 residues long. V was clipped by 4 bases and J by 6 bases; unmatched bases: 10. CDR3 sequence reads: CASSPRDRERGNEQFF. In DNA, the CDR3 is TGTGCCAGCAGCCCCCGGGACAGGGAACGTGGCAATGAGCAGTTCTTC.

This clonotype was detected a few times. The chain carries TRBV7-8 and TRBJ2-1; no clear D. Germline lookup yields CDR1 SGHVS and CDR2 FQNEAQ. V dropped 2 bases and J dropped 2 bases, with 4 bases sitting between them. This CDR3 spans 13 amino acids. The CDR3 loop is CASSLQTYNEQFF. The CDR3, as DNA: TGTGCCAGCAGCTTACAGACCTACAATGAGCAGTTCTTC.

This clonotype was detected a few times. The V gene is TRBV6-5, the J gene TRBJ2-5; D perhaps matches TRBD2 (6 bases). V was trimmed by 11 bases and J by 2 bases, leaving 15 bases between them. The germline gives CDR1 MNHEY, CDR2 SVGAGI. The CDR3 length is 13 residues. The CDR3 reads CAARGTPQETQYF. In DNA, the CDR3 is TGTGCCGCCCGGGGGACCCCTCAAGAGACCCAGTACTTC.

This clonotype was detected a few times. The gene calls are TRBV5-1 and TRBJ2-3; 9 bases agree with TRBD2. The CDR3 totals 14 residues. The germline V gene encodes CDR1 SGHRS and CDR2 YFSETQ. The V and J ends lost 6 bases and 4 bases, in that order; junction bases with no gene match: 6. DNA for the CDR3: TGCGCCAGCACCATTAGCGGGAGACCAGATACGCAGTATTTT. Translated: CASTISGRPDTQYF.

This clonotype was counted between two and nine times. The J gene is TRBJ2-7, the V gene TRBV7-9; 8 positions agree with TRBD2. J was trimmed by 3 bases and V by 5 bases; bases with no gene match: 6. Germline V gene lookup returns CDR1 SEHNR and CDR2 FQNEAQ (reference sequence). The CDR3 loop spans 14 amino acids. In DNA form, the CDR3 reads TGTGCCAGCAGCGACGGGGGGGAGGGCTACGAGCAGTACTTC. Its translation is CASSDGGEGYEQYF.

In this sample, this clonotype turned up a few times. V and J are TRBV5-1 and TRBJ1-1; 7 nucleotides align to TRBD1. The trim removed 4 bases at V and 4 bases at J, leaving 7 bases unmatched. CDR3 length: 14 residues. Per the germline V gene, CDR1 is SGHRS and CDR2 is YFSETQ. This chain's CDR3 is CASSPGQSSTEAFF. The CDR3 DNA is TGCGCCAGCAGCCCGGGACAGTCGAGCACTGAAGCTTTCTTT.